This entry lists 17 T cell receptor beta chains sequenced from one sample in a study of beta chain features in type 1 diabetes. Study results and limitations: Moderate yet significant TCRB CDR3 shortening was seen in Type 1 diabetes patients in all four CD4+ subsets.

Reverse transcribing all isolated RNA meant expressed TCRB transcripts were sequenced. Sequencing was performed with immunoSEQ multiplex PCR; in TCRdb, only in-frame clones are kept and a portion is missing. The top ten hold 2% to 3% of the sample, which has 120,000 or so clones, 15% to 20% seen once. These TCRs' antigens remain unknown. Sequencing was performed on central memory CD4+ T cells from blood. Every receptor here comes from a young man with type 1 diabetes.

J is TRBJ1-1 and V is TRBV30; D may be TRBD1 (6 bases). The CDR3 spans 14 residues. Germline V gene sequence: CDR1 GTSNPN, CDR2 SVGIG (reference sequence). The V and J ends lost 4 bases and 3 bases respectively, with 15 bases between them. CDR3 sequence (DNA): TGTGCCTGGATTTCACAGGGAGAGCACACTGAAGCTTTCTTT. This gives the protein CAWISQGEHTEAFF.

A remark on this clone: One end of the junction does not line up with germline, which may come from a read error. The chain uses TRBV7-7 and TRBJ2-3; 12 nucleotides agree with TRBD2. Looked up from germline, CDR1 is SSHAT and CDR2 is FNYEAQ (reference sequence). The CDR3 length is 16 residues. The CDR3 loop is CASSTGTSGLTDTQYF. CDR3 DNA sequence: TGTGCTAGCAGCACCGGGACTAGCGGGCTCACAGATACGCAGTATTTT.

This chain uses TRBV18 with TRBJ2-7; D is ambiguous. V shed 0 bases and J shed 5 bases, with 8 bases lying between them. Germline V gives CDR1 KGHSH, CDR2 LQKENI. The CDR3 consists of 13 residues. This chain's CDR3 is CASSPPLVHEQYF. The CDR3 nucleotides are TGTGCCAGCTCACCACCGTTAGTCCACGAGCAGTACTTC.

This clone was detected a few times. This sequence joins TRBV28 and TRBJ1-2; D ambiguous. Germline-derived CDR1 and CDR2 are MDHEN and SYDVKM. The CDR3 spans 12 residues. Trimming cost V 5 bases and J 3 bases, with 7 bases left between them. DNA for the CDR3: TGTGCCAGCAGTATGGGCTACTATGGCTACACCTTC. Residues: CASSMGYYGYTF.

A few counts support this clone. V usage is TRBV5-4 and J usage is TRBJ2-1; no firm D call. The V end lost 2 bases, the J end lost 2 bases, and 5 bases lay between the germline ends. The CDR3 has 13 residues. From germline, CDR1 is SGHNT and CDR2 YYREEE (reference sequence). The CDR3 bases are TGTGCCAGCAGCTTCATTACCTACAATGAGCAGTTCTTC. It encodes CASSFITYNEQFF.

The V and J genes are TRBV2 and TRBJ2-5; a possible D gene is TRBD1 (5 bases). V was cut by 6 bases and J by 5 bases, with 13 bases left in between. This CDR3 comprises 13 residues. The V gene's germline CDR1 is SNHLY and CDR2 FYNNEI. CDR3 sequence: CASRGPYSETQYF. The CDR3 DNA follows: TGTGCCAGCAGGGGGCCCTATTCGGAGACCCAGTACTTC.

A few counts support this clone. The gene calls are TRBV30 and TRBJ2-7; 8 nucleotides line up with TRBD1. V shed 4 bases and J 6 bases; nucleotides not matched to a gene: 8. Germline V lookup: CDR1 GTSNPN, CDR2 SVGIG (reference sequence). The CDR3 length is 13 residues. The CDR3 sequence is CAWTPDRVPEQYF. The CDR3 region has the DNA TGTGCCTGGACCCCGGACAGGGTTCCCGAGCAGTACTTC.

This clone showed up just a few times. The chain recombines TRBV30 with TRBJ2-5; D remains unclear. The end of the DNA fits TRBJ2-7 better, so the J call may be wrong. The CDR3 spans 12 residues. The germline CDR1 and CDR2 sequences are GTSNPN and SVGIG (reference sequence). The CDR3 coding sequence is TGTGCCTGGAGTGGGGCTGGCTACGAGCAGTACTTC. It codes for CAWSGAGYEQYF.

The gene calls are TRBV7-9 and TRBJ2-7, with 8 bases identical to TRBD2. Germline V gene data show CDR1 as SEHNR and CDR2 as FQNEAQ (reference sequence). The junction had 4 bases not matched to a gene; V was cut back by 3 bases and J by 0 bases. This CDR3 comprises 15 residues. Here the CDR3 reads CASSFAGGSSYEQYF. The DNA for the CDR3 is TGTGCCAGCAGCTTTGCGGGAGGCAGCTCCTACGAGCAGTACTTC.

This clone was picked up a small number of times. V usage is TRBV7-6 and J usage is TRBJ1-4; TRBD1 matches at 7 bases. Germline values: CDR1 SGHVS, CDR2 FNYEAQ. The CDR3 has 14 residues. With 5 bases clipped from V and 8 bases from J, the junction kept 8 bases outside the gene matches. The chain's CDR3 is CASSRTGVEEKLFF. CDR3 nucleotides: TGTGCCAGCAGCCGAACAGGGGTCGAGGAAAAACTGTTTTTT.

This clone showed up just a few times. The gene calls are TRBV27 and TRBJ2-1; TRBD1 matches 9 bases. Germline CDR1 and CDR2: MNHEY and SMNVEV (reference sequence). Germline trimming cut 7 bases from V and 3 bases from J; bases unmatched to any gene: 10. The CDR3 length is 16 residues. CDR3 nucleotides: TGTGCCAGCATCCAACCCCGGGACAGGGACTACAATGAGCAGTTCTTC. Translating it yields CASIQPRDRDYNEQFF.

The chain recombines TRBV6-1 with TRBJ1-1; the D is unclear. The ends were cut back, 0 bases at V and 7 bases at J, with 12 bases in the middle. This CDR3 has 14 residues. The germline CDR1 and CDR2 sequences are MNHNS and SASEGT. The CDR3 DNA is TGTGCCAGCAGTGAAGCCGGACGATTAAATGAAGCTTTCTTT. This codes for CASSEAGRLNEAFF.

This clone was observed at least ten times. V and J are TRBV5-4 and TRBJ2-4, with no clear D. The CDR3 has 16 amino acids. Germline V lookup: CDR1 SGHNT, CDR2 YYREEE (reference sequence). V was shortened by 4 bases and J by 0 bases, with 14 bases between the two germline ends. CDR3 bases: TGTGCCAGCAGCCCTACAGATCGAATAGCCAAAAACATTCAGTACTTC. Protein: CASSPTDRIAKNIQYF.

V usage is TRBV7-3 and J usage is TRBJ2-3, with D tentatively TRBD1 (7 bases). The CDR3 has 16 amino acids. Per the germline V gene, CDR1 is SGHTA and CDR2 is FQGTGA. The V end lost 7 bases, the J end lost 0 bases, and 17 bases lay between the germline ends. This CDR3 is CASTQGGGASTDTQYF. The CDR3, as DNA: TGTGCCAGCACCCAAGGAGGGGGCGCGAGCACAGATACGCAGTATTTT.

V usage is TRBV7-2 and J usage is TRBJ2-3; D uncertain. Per the germline V gene, CDR1 is SGHTA and CDR2 is FQGNSA. The V end was cut by 1 base, the J end by 5 bases, with 10 bases between. The CDR3 has 14 residues. CDR3 residues: CASSLGNFGDTQYF. Here the CDR3 DNA reads TGTGCCAGCAGCTTAGGGAATTTTGGAGATACGCAGTATTTT. Drawing the rest from reference TRBV7-2 and TRBJ2-3, the complete variable domain is GAGVSQSPSNKVTEKGKDVELRCDPISGHTALYWYRQSLGQGLEFLIYFQGNSAPDKSGLPSDRFSAERTGGSVSTLTIQRTQQEDSAVYLCASSLGNFGDTQYFGPGTRLTVL.

This clone was detected a few times. The chain links TRBV7-6 to TRBJ2-3, with D unresolved. The CDR3 has 14 residues. Trimming shortened V by 5 bases and J by 2 bases, and 11 bases separated the two germline ends. CDR1 is SGHVS and CDR2 is FNYEAQ in the germline V gene. CDR3 loop: CASSPRAITDTQYF. In DNA, the CDR3 is TGTGCCAGCAGCCCTCGGGCTATCACAGATACGCAGTATTTT.

Many counts were recorded for this clone. The genes are TRBV18 and TRBJ2-5; a possible D gene is TRBD1 (6 bases). CDR1 is KGHSH and CDR2 is LQKENI in the germline V gene. CDR3 length: 14 amino acids. With 1 base removed from V and 5 bases from J, the gap between germline ends came to 11 bases. This CDR3 reads CASSPQQGMETQYF. For the CDR3, the DNA is TGTGCCAGCTCACCACAACAGGGTATGGAGACCCAGTACTTC.